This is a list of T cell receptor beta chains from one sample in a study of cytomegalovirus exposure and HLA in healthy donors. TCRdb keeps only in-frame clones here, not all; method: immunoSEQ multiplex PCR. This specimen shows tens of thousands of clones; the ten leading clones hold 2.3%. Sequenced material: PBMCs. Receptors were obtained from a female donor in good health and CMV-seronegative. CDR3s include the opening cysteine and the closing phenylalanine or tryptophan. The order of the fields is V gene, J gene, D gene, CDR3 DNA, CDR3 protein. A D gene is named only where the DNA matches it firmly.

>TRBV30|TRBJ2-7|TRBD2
TGTGCCTGGAGTGGGATTCTCGAGCGGGAGGGCTCGTTCTACGAGCAGTACTTC
CAWSGILEREGSFYEQYF
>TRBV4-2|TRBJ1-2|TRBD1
TGTGCCAGCAGCCTCACCACACCGGGACAGCCCATCGGAGATCACTATGGCTACACCTTC
CASSLTTPGQPIGDHYGYTF
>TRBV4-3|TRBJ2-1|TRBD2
TGCGCCAGCAGCGGAGGCGGGGGGGCACGTGATGAGCAGTTCTTC
CASSGGGGARDEQFF
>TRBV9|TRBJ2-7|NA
TGTGCCAGCAGCGTAGGCCTTAGGGGGGGCTACGAGCAGTACTTC
CASSVGLRGGYEQYF
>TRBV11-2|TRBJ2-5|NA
TGTGCCAGCACCAAGGGGGGGAGAAACCAAGAGACCCAGTACTTC
CASTKGGRNQETQYF
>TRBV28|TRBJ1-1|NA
TGTGCCAGCACCTTACTAGGGCCCAAAGAAGCTTTCTTT
CASTLLGPKEAFF
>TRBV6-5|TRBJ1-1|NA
TGTGCCAGCAGTTACTCGTACAGCCTGAACACTGAAGCTTTCTTT
CASSYSYSLNTEAFF
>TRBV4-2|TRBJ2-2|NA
TGTGCCAGCAGCCAAGGGCAAATACGGAGGGGAGGCACCGGGGAGCTGTTTTTT
CASSQGQIRRGGTGELFF
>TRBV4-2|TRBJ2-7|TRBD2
TGTGCCAGCAGCCAAGACGGGACTAGCGGGGGGCCCGCCTCCTACGAGCAGTACTTC
CASSQDGTSGGPASYEQYF
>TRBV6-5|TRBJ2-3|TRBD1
TGTGCCAGCAAGGGGGCCGCAGATACGCAGTATTTT
CASKGAADTQYF
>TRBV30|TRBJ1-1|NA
TGTGCCTTGCTCCGGTACACTGAAGCTTTCTTT
CALLRYTEAFF
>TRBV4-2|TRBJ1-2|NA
TGTGCCAGCAGCCAAGCGATCGGGGAGCCTAGCTATGGCTACACCTTC
CASSQAIGEPSYGYTF
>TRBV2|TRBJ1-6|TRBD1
TGTGCCAGCAGGTCGGACAGGGGTTTGACACCCCTCCACTTT
CASRSDRGLTPLHF
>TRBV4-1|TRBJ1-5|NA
TGCGCCAGCAGCCAAGTGGCACCTAATCAGCCCCAGCATTTT
CASSQVAPNQPQHF
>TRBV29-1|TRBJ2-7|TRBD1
TGCAGCGTTAGGACAGGGGTTGGCAACGAGCAGTACTTC
CSVRTGVGNEQYF
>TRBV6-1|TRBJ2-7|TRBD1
TGTGCCAGCAGTGACTCCCCGACAGGGCTCTACGAGCAGTACTTC
CASSDSPTGLYEQYF
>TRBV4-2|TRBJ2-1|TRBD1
TGTGCCAGCAGCCCTCGGGGACAGATGGTCAATGAGCAGTTCTTC
CASSPRGQMVNEQFF
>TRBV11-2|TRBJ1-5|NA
TGTGCCAGCAGCTTAGCAGGGGTAGGGAAGCCCCAGCATTTT
CASSLAGVGKPQHF
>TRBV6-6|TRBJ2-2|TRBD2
TGTGCCAGCAGGAGTAGTGGGGGGGTGCTGTTTTTT
CASRSSGGVLFF
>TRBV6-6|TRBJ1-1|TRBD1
TGTGCCAGCCGATTCCGACAGGGAAACACTGAAGCTTTCTTT
CASRFRQGNTEAFF
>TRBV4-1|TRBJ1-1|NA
TGCGCCAGCAGCCAAGCGCCGGGACTCACTGGACCTGAAGCTTTCTTT
CASSQAPGLTGPEAFF
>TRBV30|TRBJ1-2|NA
TGTGCCTGGAGTGCTCAGGCAGGGCTCTATGGCTACACCTTC
CAWSAQAGLYGYTF
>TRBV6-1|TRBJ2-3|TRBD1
TGTGCCAGCAGTGAGGGGCCTGACAGGGGGCTGGAGTATTTT
CASSEGPDRGLEYF
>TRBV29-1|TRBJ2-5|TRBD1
TGCAGCGTTGGAGGACAGGGGGGCCAAGAGACCCAGTACTTC
CSVGGQGGQETQYF